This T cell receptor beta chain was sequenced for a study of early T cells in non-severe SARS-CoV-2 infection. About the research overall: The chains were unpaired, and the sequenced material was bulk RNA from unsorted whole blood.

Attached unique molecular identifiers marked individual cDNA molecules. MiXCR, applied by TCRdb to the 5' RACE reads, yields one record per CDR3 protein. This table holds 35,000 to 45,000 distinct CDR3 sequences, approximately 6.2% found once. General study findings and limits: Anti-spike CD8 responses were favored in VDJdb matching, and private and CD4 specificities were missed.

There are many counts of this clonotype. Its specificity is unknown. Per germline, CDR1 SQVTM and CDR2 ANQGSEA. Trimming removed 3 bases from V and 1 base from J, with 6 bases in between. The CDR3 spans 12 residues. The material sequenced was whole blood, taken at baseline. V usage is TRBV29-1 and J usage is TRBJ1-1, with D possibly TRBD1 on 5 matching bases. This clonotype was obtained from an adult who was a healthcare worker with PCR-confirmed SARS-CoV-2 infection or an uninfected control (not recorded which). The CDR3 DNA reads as TGCAGCGTTGACAGGGCGAACACTGAAGCTTTCTTT. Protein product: CSVDRANTEAFF.